The TCR beta chain described here comes from a study of blood T cell repertoires in COVID-19 (dated by TCRdb to 2019 to 2021). General notes on the study: Collaborator samples came from the United States, Italy and Spain and covered acute and convalescent phases of COVID-19. Subjects who had been exposed to COVID-19, were actively infected with it, or had recovered from it provided the deeply sampled blood TCRbeta repertoires that made up the dataset. Where available, HLA class I and class II types were taken from metadata supplied by the sample provider and were not determined by assay-based typing. The repertoires were made available in a free public database intended to serve as a resource for research on the immune response to SARS-CoV-2. Sample metadata almost always included a de-identified subject ID, COVID-19 status, age in years and sex. The samples were drawn from two sources: the first 160 participants of the ongoing ImmuneRACE study, and 950 to 1,500 subjects contributed by 6 global collaborators. The prospective study material was composed of cDNA or gDNA derived from T cells, B-cell-depleted T cells, or PBMCs.

On the study overall, not on this receptor specifically: The quantity of clinical and demographic metadata differed by source and by participant and was supplied without curation.

The immunoSEQ Assay, a bias-controlled multiplex PCR, was used to amplify TCRbeta CDR3 regions from genomic DNA. The paper's data handling went like this. Nucleated cell counts per sample were estimated from amplification of reference gene primers within the assay. Sequence reads were collapsed and filtered to measure the absolute abundance of every unique TCRbeta CDR3 rearrangement. For each sample, productive Simpson clonality was calculated as the square root of Simpson's diversity index across productive rearrangements. In its TCRdb copy, this immuneACCESS table keeps in-frame sequences only and misses some clones. Where compared with another copy, unresolved V genes explain less than half of these, and the others have no known cause. D and trimming were read from the DNA, whereas the V and J calls and clone size are those reported in that table. Present in this sample are tens of thousands of clones, approximately 81% of which were seen just once. The ten largest clones take up around 22% of the sample.

The CDR3 contains 15 residues, cysteine and phenylalanine counted. The retained sequence is limited to the CDR3, 45 bases, with the frame set at the first base. V loses 2 bases of germline sequence and J loses 9 bases, and the interval between the two ends is 17 bases. The germline V gene (reference sequence) sets CDR1 to MNHEY and CDR2 to SMNVEV. One collaborating source in Seattle enrolled patients while the patients were actively infected and followed the patients over time throughout the course of disease. Collaborating institutions collected whole blood in K2EDTA tubes following their own protocols. For TCRbeta analysis, collaborator samples were shipped as frozen whole blood, as isolated PBMCs, or as DNA extracted from either sample type. With regard to this clone: Its antigen remains undetermined. Base qualities are missing; no much larger clone stands one base away.

The rearrangement combines TRBV27 with TRBJ2-1, with no D gene named confidently. The TCR comes from an elderly woman with COVID-19, enrolled during active disease. Specimen: peripheral blood. Here is the DNA: TGTGCCAGCAGTTTACGGCCCGACTGGAGTGGTGAGCAGTTCTTC. This sequence encodes CASSLRPDWSGEQFF.